A single sample is the source of the 23 T cell receptor beta chains below, sequenced in a study of shared clonotypes between healthy human individuals. Produced via immunoSEQ multiplex PCR; TCRdb's table is partial and in-frame only. The repertoire includes about 2.1 million clones, 85% to 95% of them detected once, and roughly 1.8% sits in the top ten. The naive CD8 fraction comprised CD45RO-negative cells positively selected for CCR7 and excluded terminally differentiated effector memory CD45RA+ cells. The sequenced sample consisted of naive CD8+ T cells from PBMCs. The receptors were gathered from a man aged 18 to 35 in good health. Some clones in this sample may be carry-over from other donors' samples.

With respect to this clone: This CDR3 is also generated by other DNA sequences in the sample. This chain connects TRBV27 to TRBJ2-2, with D unresolved. CDR1 and CDR2 from the germline V gene are MNHEY and SMNVEV (reference sequence). This CDR3 is 13 amino acids long. V gave up 3 bases and J gave up 5 bases, with 7 bases separating them. CDR3 sequence: CASSLIATGELFF. As DNA, the CDR3 is TGTGCCAGCAGTTTGATTGCGACCGGGGAGCTGTTTTTT.

This chain links TRBV27 with TRBJ2-7, with 10 bases that match TRBD2. The germline V gene has CDR1 MNHEY and CDR2 SMNVEV (reference sequence). The CDR3 consists of 18 residues. Trimming cost V 3 bases and J 2 bases; bases outside gene matches: 13. CDR3 residues: CASSFGRLAGPRAYEQYF. CDR3 nucleotides: TGTGCCAGCAGTTTCGGCAGACTAGCGGGTCCGAGGGCCTACGAGCAGTACTTC.

The chain links TRBV28 to TRBJ1-2; 7 bases fit TRBD1. Germline values: CDR1 MDHEN, CDR2 SYDVKM. The CDR3 covers 15 residues. Germline trimming cut 5 bases from V and 8 bases from J; bases unmatched to any gene: 14. The CDR3 is CASSPPSTGTSGYTF. The CDR3 DNA follows: TGTGCCAGCAGTCCACCCTCGACAGGGACCTCCGGCTACACCTTC.

The J gene is TRBJ2-3, the V gene TRBV7-6; tentative D call: TRBD2 (5 bases). V lost 5 bases and J 2 bases, leaving 14 bases between the germline ends. Germline V lookup: CDR1 SGHVS, CDR2 FNYEAQ. The CDR3 totals 15 residues. DNA of the CDR3: TGTGCCAGCAGCCTCACTAGGACTCTCACAGATACGCAGTATTTT. Translation gives CASSLTRTLTDTQYF.

The rearrangement uses TRBV11-1 and TRBJ1-3, with 7 bases lining up with TRBD1. This CDR3 contains 16 residues. Germline V CDR1 and CDR2: SGHAT, FQDESV (reference sequence). The ends lost 5 bases at V and 4 bases at J; junction bases unmatched: 11. For the CDR3, the DNA is TGTGCCAGCAGCCCGACGGAGGGGGCGGAAGGAAACACCATATATTTT. Its protein product is CASSPTEGAEGNTIYF.

To note about this clone: The same CDR3 arises from other DNA sequences in this sample as well. The gene calls are TRBV19 and TRBJ2-7, with 8 positions matching TRBD1. Unmatched junction bases numbered 3, after V lost 4 bases and J lost 4 bases. Germline V gene data show CDR1 as LNHDA and CDR2 as SQIVND (reference sequence). The CDR3 is made up of 13 amino acids. CDR3 protein: CASSRTGTYEQYF. In nucleotides, the CDR3 is TGTGCCAGTAGTAGGACAGGGACATACGAGCAGTACTTC.

This sequence joins TRBV5-1 and TRBJ2-3, with D perhaps matching TRBD2 (6 bases). CDR3 length: 18 residues. Germline lookup yields CDR1 SGHRS and CDR2 YFSETQ. Trimming took off 5 bases at V and 2 bases at J, with 24 bases between the two ends. The CDR3 bases are TGCGCCAGCAGTCCCACCGGGAGTACTTTATACCCCACAGATACGCAGTATTTT. Protein sequence: CASSPTGSTLYPTDTQYF.

The V and J genes are TRBV27 and TRBJ2-7; D gene unclear. V dropped 3 bases and J dropped 0 bases, with 9 bases sitting between them. The CDR3 is made up of 14 amino acids. The germline gives CDR1 MNHEY, CDR2 SMNVEV (reference sequence). CDR3 DNA: TGTGCCAGCAGTTTCGCTGATCCCTCCTACGAGCAGTACTTC. This encodes CASSFADPSYEQYF.

The table lists this clone with a few counts. The chain couples TRBV9 to TRBJ1-1; 12 bases map to TRBD1. CDR3 length: 16 residues. Germline V gene data show CDR1 as SGDLS and CDR2 as YYNGEE. V shed 3 bases, J shed 4 bases, and the junction held 7 bases outside the gene matches. The CDR3 region has the DNA TGTGCCAGCAGCGAACGGGACAGGGGGCTCGGCACTGAAGCTTTCTTT. This sequence encodes CASSERDRGLGTEAFF.

The gene calls are TRBV28 and TRBJ2-7; possibly TRBD1 for D (6 bases). V was pared by 10 bases and J by 4 bases, with 20 bases between. The CDR3 totals 14 residues. In germline, CDR1 is MDHEN, CDR2 SYDVKM. The CDR3 nucleotides read TGTGCCACCCTACCGGACAGCAACCTATACGAGCAGTACTTC. Protein: CATLPDSNLYEQYF.

For this clone: Other DNA sequences in this specimen translate into the identical CDR3. The gene calls are TRBV11-2 and TRBJ2-7, with no clear D. The CDR3 contains 13 residues. In germline, CDR1 is SGHAT, CDR2 FQNNGV. Trimming removed 5 bases at V and 0 bases at J, with 8 bases between. CDR3 loop: CASSLAGSYEQYF. The CDR3 DNA follows: TGTGCCAGCAGCCTCGCCGGCTCCTACGAGCAGTACTTC.

This clone turned up a few times. The V and J genes are TRBV29-1 and TRBJ1-1; D call uncertain. CDR3 length: 12 amino acids. V was pared by 7 bases and J by 1 base, with 10 bases between. Germline-derived CDR1 and CDR2 are SQVTM and ANQGSEA. In DNA form, the CDR3 reads TGCAGCGCTACCGGAGGGAACACTGAAGCTTTCTTT. Protein: CSATGGNTEAFF.

The J gene is TRBJ2-3, the V gene TRBV6-1; the D gene is possibly TRBD2 (6 bases). Germline V gives CDR1 MNHNS, CDR2 SASEGT. Trimming shortened V by 10 bases and J by 0 bases, and 14 bases separated the two germline ends. CDR3 size: 14 residues. CDR3: CATAKGTSTDTQYF. The CDR3, as DNA: TGTGCCACTGCCAAGGGGACTAGCACAGATACGCAGTATTTT.

The chain couples TRBV10-3 to TRBJ2-3; D is possibly TRBD1 or TRBD2 (6 bases each). V lost 3 bases and J 4 bases, leaving 8 bases between the germline ends. Germline CDR1 and CDR2: ENHRY and SYGVKD. The CDR3 covers 13 residues. CDR3 nucleotide sequence: TGTGCCATCAGTGACCGGGGGCCAGATACGCAGTATTTT. Its protein is CAISDRGPDTQYF.

This clone has a single count. This chain uses TRBV27 with TRBJ1-1; D is ambiguous. CDR1 is MNHEY and CDR2 is SMNVEV in the germline V gene (reference sequence). The CDR3 is made up of 13 amino acids. The ends were cut back, 3 bases at V and 6 bases at J, with 11 bases in the middle. The CDR3 is CASSFGPKAEAFF. Here the CDR3 DNA reads TGTGCCAGCAGTTTCGGTCCAAAGGCTGAAGCTTTCTTT.

The count of this clone is one. This rearrangement joins TRBV29-1 to TRBJ2-7; 7 bases match TRBD1. This CDR3 comprises 14 residues. The V gene's germline CDR1 is SQVTM and CDR2 ANQGSEA. With V trimmed by 6 bases and J by 0 bases, 8 bases remained unmatched. The CDR3 spells CSVSGQASSYEQYF. The CDR3 region has the DNA TGCAGCGTATCCGGACAGGCGAGCTCCTACGAGCAGTACTTC.

This rearrangement joins TRBV4-1 to TRBJ2-7; TRBD1 matches at 9 bases. The CDR3 is 16 amino acids. Unmatched junction bases numbered 11, after V lost 1 base and J lost 7 bases. Germline V lookup: CDR1 MGHRA, CDR2 YSYEKL. The CDR3 here is CASSQARQGDRGEQYF. In DNA, the CDR3 is TGCGCCAGCAGCCAAGCCCGACAGGGGGATCGGGGGGAGCAGTACTTC.

J is TRBJ1-2 and V is TRBV7-8; D possibly corresponds to TRBD1 (5 bases). The CDR3 extends over 13 amino acids. Germline CDR1 SGHVS, CDR2 FQNEAQ. Trimming cost V 5 bases and J 8 bases, with 15 bases left between them. The CDR3 coding sequence is TGTGCCAGCAGCCCCTTGACAGTAAACGGCTACACCTTC. This codes for CASSPLTVNGYTF.

Points on this clone: The sample has other DNA sequences that encode this CDR3 too. V usage is TRBV7-9 and J usage is TRBJ2-5; TRBD1 aligns across 9 bases. Germline loops: CDR1 SEHNR, CDR2 FQNEAQ (reference sequence). The J segment lost 4 bases and the V segment lost 1 base, leaving 1 base of the junction unmatched. The CDR3 totals 14 residues. This CDR3 is CASSLDRGRETQYF. DNA for the CDR3: TGTGCCAGCAGCTTAGACAGGGGGCGAGAGACCCAGTACTTC.

This chain joins TRBV27 and TRBJ2-3; 9 bases map to TRBD1. This CDR3 has 15 amino acids. Germline loops: CDR1 MNHEY, CDR2 SMNVEV (reference sequence). Trimming cost V 10 bases and J 4 bases; bases outside gene matches: 12. CDR3 protein: CATGRRDRVADTQYF. For the CDR3, the DNA is TGTGCCACCGGCCGGCGGGACAGGGTTGCAGATACGCAGTATTTT.

The CDR3 bases are TGCGCCAGCAGCCCGAACGGAACCCCGGGCATGGAGACCCAGTACTTC. Amino acids: CASSPNGTPGMETQYF. The chain uses TRBV5-1 and TRBJ2-5; D unclear. Trimming pared 4 bases from V and 5 bases from J, leaving 21 bases between. Germline V gene sequence: CDR1 SGHRS, CDR2 YFSETQ. The CDR3 consists of 16 residues.

Only one count was recorded for this clone. The chain uses TRBV13 and TRBJ1-4; D unclear. Germline V gene lookup returns CDR1 PRHDT and CDR2 FYEKMQ (reference sequence). Trimming pared 1 base from V and 8 bases from J, leaving 11 bases between. This CDR3 is built from 14 residues. In nucleotides, the CDR3 is TGTGCCAGCAGCTTAGTAGGGAGGACCGAAAAACTGTTTTTT. Translating it yields CASSLVGRTEKLFF.

This chain uses TRBV19 with TRBJ2-7, with 9 bases identical to TRBD1. This CDR3 is 14 amino acids long. V lost 3 bases and J lost 5; bases outside the gene matches: 5. Germline CDR1 and CDR2: LNHDA and SQIVND (reference sequence). The CDR3 loop reads CASSMGTGSHEQYF. DNA for the CDR3: TGTGCCAGTAGTATGGGGACAGGGTCCCACGAGCAGTACTTC.